The 4 T cell receptor beta chains presented below share a single source sample, sequenced in a study of early T cells in non-severe SARS-CoV-2 infection. TCRdb recomputed calls from the 5' RACE reads with MiXCR, one row per CDR3 protein. This table holds tens of thousands of distinct CDR3 sequences, around 7.7% found once. The sequenced sample was whole blood, obtained at baseline. These receptors all come from an adult who was a healthcare worker with PCR-confirmed SARS-CoV-2 infection or an uninfected control (not recorded which).

In this sample, this clonotype turned up many times. This chain joins TRBV7-8 and TRBJ2-7, with 12 bases that match TRBD1. The CDR3 sequence is 16 residues long. With V trimmed by 5 bases and J by 4 bases, 9 bases remained unmatched. The germline V gene encodes CDR1 SGHVS and CDR2 FQNEAQ. The CDR3 here is CASSPRGTGGAYEQYF. CDR3 DNA sequence: TGTGCCAGCAGCCCAAGAGGGACAGGGGGCGCATACGAGCAGTACTTC.

The gene calls are TRBV29-1 and TRBJ2-1; D might be TRBD2 (7 bases). Germline V gives CDR1 SQVTM, CDR2 ANQGSEA. CDR3 size: 17 residues. Deletions cut 2 bases from V and 4 bases from J, with 21 bases between. The CDR3 DNA reads TGCAGCGTTGAAATTATATGGGGGCTAGCGGATTACAATGAGCAGTTCTTC. Protein: CSVEIIWGLADYNEQFF.

Many counts were recorded for this clonotype. V usage is TRBV6-5 and J usage is TRBJ2-7; TRBD1 might be the D (5 bases). This CDR3 comprises 16 residues. Trimming removed 0 bases from V and 0 bases from J, with 12 bases in between. Germline V gene sequence: CDR1 MNHEY, CDR2 SVGAGI. Here the CDR3 DNA reads TGTGCCAGCAGTTACTCGTCGGACATGAGCTCCTACGAGCAGTACTTC. As protein: CASSYSSDMSSYEQYF.

This rearrangement joins TRBV28 to TRBJ2-5, with 12 nucleotides matching TRBD1. Germline CDR1 and CDR2: MDHEN and SYDVKM. This CDR3 comprises 17 residues. The J segment lost 7 bases and the V segment lost 2 bases, leaving 11 bases of the junction unmatched. CDR3 in amino acids: CASSLRGTGGPRGTQYF. The CDR3 nucleotides are TGTGCCAGCAGTTTACGAGGGACAGGGGGCCCTCGGGGGACCCAGTACTTC.